A single sample is the source of the 8 T cell receptor beta chains below, sequenced in a study of T cell responses to AZD1222 COVID-19 vaccine. TCRdb's copy holds only in-frame clones and misses some; the assay was immunoSEQ multiplex PCR. The top ten clones hold approximately 4.8% of a sample with 30,000 to 35,000 clones, about four fifths of them seen once. The sample consisted of peripheral blood, taken 28 days after the second AZD1222 dose. All receptors derive from an adult who received the AZD1222 COVID-19 vaccine.

The chain couples TRBV7-2 to TRBJ1-1; 8 nucleotides line up with TRBD1. The CDR3 is 16 amino acids. Looked up from germline, CDR1 is SGHTA and CDR2 is FQGNSA. Germline trimming cut 0 bases from V and 0 bases from J; bases unmatched to any gene: 3. The CDR3 DNA reads TGTGCCAGCAGCTTAGCCGCAGGGGGCCTGAACACTGAAGCTTTCTTT. Translation gives CASSLAAGGLNTEAFF.

The V and J genes are TRBV18 and TRBJ1-2; D ambiguous. Germline V CDR1 and CDR2: KGHSH, LQKENI. The CDR3 totals 13 residues. Trimming stripped 2 bases from V and 7 bases from J, with 11 bases between. The CDR3 region has the DNA TGTGCCAGCTCACCAGTCAGTCAGGCTGGCTACACCTTC. It specifies CASSPVSQAGYTF.

V gene TRBV7-2 combines with J gene TRBJ1-5; D is possibly TRBD1 (6 bases). The CDR3 contains 14 residues. The ends were cut back, 4 bases at V and 5 bases at J, with 12 bases in the middle. Germline loops: CDR1 SGHTA, CDR2 FQGNSA. This CDR3 is CASSSRQAHQPQHF. The CDR3 DNA sequence: TGTGCCAGCAGCTCTAGACAGGCACATCAGCCCCAGCATTTT.

In its sample, this clone was seen a few times. The V call is TRBV19, the J call TRBJ2-7; D ambiguous. There are 10 residues in the CDR3. In germline, CDR1 is LNHDA, CDR2 SQIVND (reference sequence). V lost 3 bases to trimming and J lost 5 bases, with 2 bases between them. In DNA form, the CDR3 reads TGTGCCAGTAGTATCCACGAGCAGTACTTC. The encoded protein is CASSIHEQYF.

The chain is built from TRBV28 and TRBJ1-1; no reliable D call. The CDR3 runs to 14 residues. Germline V lookup: CDR1 MDHEN, CDR2 SYDVKM. The V end was cut by 6 bases, the J end by 4 bases, with 15 bases between. The CDR3 loop reads CASSSSVGFTEAFF. The CDR3, as DNA: TGTGCCAGCAGCAGCAGCGTGGGGTTCACTGAAGCTTTCTTT.

Only a few counts were recorded for this clone. CDR3 nucleotide sequence: TGTGCCAGCAGCCCGGGCGGATCTAGCGGTTACAATGAGCAGTTCTTC. It is translated as CASSPGGSSGYNEQFF. This chain uses TRBV4-2 with TRBJ2-1; TRBD2 agrees at 7 bases. Germline V gives CDR1 LGHNA, CDR2 YNFKEQ. The CDR3 spans 16 residues. Trimming at V came to 4 bases and at J to 4 bases, leaving 10 bases not matched to a gene.

The chain employs TRBV19 and TRBJ1-5; D unresolved. Between the trimmed V and J ends, which lost 1 base and 0 bases, there was a span of 7 bases. CDR3 length: 15 residues. Germline-derived CDR1 and CDR2 are LNHDA and SQIVND (reference sequence). The CDR3 reads CASSIVGHSNQPQHF. CDR3 DNA sequence: TGTGCCAGTAGTATAGTAGGGCATAGCAATCAGCCCCAGCATTTT.

This clone was counted between two and nine times. One junction end does not reproduce the germline sequence, and a read error may be involved. The V gene is TRBV12-3 or TRBV12-4, the J gene TRBJ2-1, with a tentative D call TRBD2 (5 bases). This CDR3 contains 12 residues. The CDR3 bases are TGTGCCAGCAGTTTAGCGTCGGCTAGCCGGCTCTTC. This codes for CASSLASASRLF.